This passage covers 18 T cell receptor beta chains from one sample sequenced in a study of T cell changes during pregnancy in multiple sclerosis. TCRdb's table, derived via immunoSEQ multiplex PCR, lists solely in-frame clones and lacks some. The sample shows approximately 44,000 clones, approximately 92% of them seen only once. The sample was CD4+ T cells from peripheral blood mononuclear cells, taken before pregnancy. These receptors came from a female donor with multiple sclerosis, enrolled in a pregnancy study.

CDR3 protein: CASSLVVAGAPGNEQFF. The CDR3, as DNA: TGTGCCAGCAGCTTAGTGGTAGCGGGGGCACCCGGGAATGAGCAGTTCTTC. The chain recombines TRBV11-2 with TRBJ2-1; 9 nucleotides match TRBD2. Germline loops: CDR1 SGHAT, CDR2 FQNNGV. The CDR3 is made up of 17 amino acids. The J segment lost 7 bases and the V segment lost 1 base, leaving 11 bases of the junction unmatched.

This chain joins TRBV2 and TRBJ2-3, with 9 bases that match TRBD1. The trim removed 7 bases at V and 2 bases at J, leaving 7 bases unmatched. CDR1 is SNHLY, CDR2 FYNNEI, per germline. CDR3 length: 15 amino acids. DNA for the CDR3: TGTGCCAGCACCCAGGGACAGGGTCTCACAGATACGCAGTATTTT. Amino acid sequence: CASTQGQGLTDTQYF.

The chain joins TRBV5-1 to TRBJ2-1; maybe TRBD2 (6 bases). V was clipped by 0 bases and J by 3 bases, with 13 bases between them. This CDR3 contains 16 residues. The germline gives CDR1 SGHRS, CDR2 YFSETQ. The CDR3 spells CASSLANGTYYNEQFF. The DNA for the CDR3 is TGCGCCAGCAGCTTGGCCAACGGGACTTACTACAATGAGCAGTTCTTC.

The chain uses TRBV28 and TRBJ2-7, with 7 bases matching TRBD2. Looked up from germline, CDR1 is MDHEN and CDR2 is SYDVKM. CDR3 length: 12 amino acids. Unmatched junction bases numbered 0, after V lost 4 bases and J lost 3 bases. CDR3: CASSSGGYEQYF. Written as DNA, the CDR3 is TGTGCCAGCAGTTCGGGAGGCTACGAGCAGTACTTC.

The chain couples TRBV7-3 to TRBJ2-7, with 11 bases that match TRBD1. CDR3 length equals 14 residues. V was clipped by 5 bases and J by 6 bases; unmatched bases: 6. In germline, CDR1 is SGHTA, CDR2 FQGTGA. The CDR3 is CASSPGTGGSEQYF. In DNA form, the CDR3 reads TGTGCCAGCAGCCCCGGGACAGGGGGATCCGAGCAGTACTTC.

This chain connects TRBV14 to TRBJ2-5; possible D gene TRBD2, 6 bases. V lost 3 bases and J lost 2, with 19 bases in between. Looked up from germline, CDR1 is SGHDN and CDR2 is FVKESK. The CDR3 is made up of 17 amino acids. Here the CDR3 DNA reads TGTGCCAGCAGCCAGTGGGGGGTGGGGACGACACAAGAGACCCAGTACTTC. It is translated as CASSQWGVGTTQETQYF.

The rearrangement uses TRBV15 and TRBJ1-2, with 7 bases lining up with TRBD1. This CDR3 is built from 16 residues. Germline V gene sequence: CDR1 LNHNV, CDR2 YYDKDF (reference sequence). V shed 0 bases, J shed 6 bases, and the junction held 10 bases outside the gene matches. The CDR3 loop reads CATSRDLSQQGNGYTF. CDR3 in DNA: TGTGCCACCAGCAGAGATCTCAGCCAACAGGGGAATGGCTACACCTTC. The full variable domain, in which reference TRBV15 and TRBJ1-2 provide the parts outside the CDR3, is DAMVIQNPRYQVTQFGKPVTLSCSQTLNHNVMYWYQQKSSQAPKLLFHYYDKDFNNEADTPDNFQSRRPNTSFCFLDIRSPGLGDTAMYLCATSRDLSQQGNGYTFGSGTRLTVV.

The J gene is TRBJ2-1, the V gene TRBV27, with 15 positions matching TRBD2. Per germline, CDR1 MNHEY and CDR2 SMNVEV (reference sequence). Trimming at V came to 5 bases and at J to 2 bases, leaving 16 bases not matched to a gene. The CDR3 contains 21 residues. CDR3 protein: CASSPTTGTSGRKSPYNEQFF. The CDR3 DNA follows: TGTGCCAGCAGTCCCACCACCGGGACTAGCGGGAGGAAGTCCCCCTACAATGAGCAGTTCTTC.

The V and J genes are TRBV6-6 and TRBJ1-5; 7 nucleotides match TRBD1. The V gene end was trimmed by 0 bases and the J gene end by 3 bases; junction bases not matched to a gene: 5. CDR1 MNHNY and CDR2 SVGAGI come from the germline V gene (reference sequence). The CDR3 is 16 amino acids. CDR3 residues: CASSYSNRGPNQPQHF. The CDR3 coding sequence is TGTGCCAGCAGTTACTCGAACAGGGGTCCCAATCAGCCCCAGCATTTT.

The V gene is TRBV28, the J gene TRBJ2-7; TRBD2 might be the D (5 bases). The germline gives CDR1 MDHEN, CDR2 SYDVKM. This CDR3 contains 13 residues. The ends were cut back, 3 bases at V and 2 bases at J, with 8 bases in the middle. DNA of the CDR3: TGTGCCAGCAGTTTCCGGACTCCCTACGAGCAGTACTTC. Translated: CASSFRTPYEQYF.

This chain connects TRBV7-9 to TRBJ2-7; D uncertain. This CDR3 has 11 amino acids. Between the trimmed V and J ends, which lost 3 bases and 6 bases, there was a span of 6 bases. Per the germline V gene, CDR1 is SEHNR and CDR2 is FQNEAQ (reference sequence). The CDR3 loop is CASSFLSEQYF. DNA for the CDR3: TGTGCCAGCAGCTTTCTCTCCGAGCAGTACTTC.

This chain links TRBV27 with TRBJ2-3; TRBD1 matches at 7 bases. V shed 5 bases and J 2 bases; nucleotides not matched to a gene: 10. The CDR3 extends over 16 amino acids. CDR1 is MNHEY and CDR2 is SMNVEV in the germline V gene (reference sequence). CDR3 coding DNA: TGTGCCAGCAGTGAGCATAGAGGGGGCCACACAGATACGCAGTATTTT. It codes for CASSEHRGGHTDTQYF.

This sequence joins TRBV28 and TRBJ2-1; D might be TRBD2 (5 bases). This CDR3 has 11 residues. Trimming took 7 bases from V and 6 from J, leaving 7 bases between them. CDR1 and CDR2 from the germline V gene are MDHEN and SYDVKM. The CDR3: CASTEANEQFF. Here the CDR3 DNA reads TGTGCCAGCACGGAGGCCAATGAGCAGTTCTTC.

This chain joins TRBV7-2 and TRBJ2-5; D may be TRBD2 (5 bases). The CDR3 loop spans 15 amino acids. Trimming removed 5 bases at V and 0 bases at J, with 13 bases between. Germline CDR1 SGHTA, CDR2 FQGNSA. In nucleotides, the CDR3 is TGTGCCAGCAGCCGCCTTGGAGGTAACCAAGAGACCCAGTACTTC. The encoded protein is CASSRLGGNQETQYF.

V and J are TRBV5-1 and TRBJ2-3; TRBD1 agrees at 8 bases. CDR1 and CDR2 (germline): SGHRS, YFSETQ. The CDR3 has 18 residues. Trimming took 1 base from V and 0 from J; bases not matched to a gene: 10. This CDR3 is CASSLLVRGLSSTDTQYF. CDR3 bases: TGCGCCAGCAGCTTGTTGGTCAGGGGGCTCTCTAGCACAGATACGCAGTATTTT. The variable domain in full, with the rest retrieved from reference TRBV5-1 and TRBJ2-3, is KAGVTQTPRYLIKTRGQQVTLSCSPISGHRSVSWYQQTPGQGLQFLFEYFSETQRNKGNFPGRFSGRQFSNSRSEMNVSTLELGDSALYLCASSLLVRGLSSTDTQYFGPGTRLTVL.

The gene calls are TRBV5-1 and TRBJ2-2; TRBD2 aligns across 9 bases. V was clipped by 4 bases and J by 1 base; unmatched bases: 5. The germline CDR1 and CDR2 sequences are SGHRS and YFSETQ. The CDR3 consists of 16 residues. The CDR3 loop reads CASSPAGGQNTGELFF. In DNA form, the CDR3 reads TGCGCCAGCAGCCCAGCGGGGGGACAGAACACCGGGGAGCTGTTTTTT.

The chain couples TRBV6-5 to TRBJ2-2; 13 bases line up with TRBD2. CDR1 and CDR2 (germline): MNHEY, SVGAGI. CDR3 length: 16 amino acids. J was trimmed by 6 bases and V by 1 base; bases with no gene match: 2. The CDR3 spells CASSYLTSGRPGELFF. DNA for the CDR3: TGTGCCAGCAGTTACTTGACTAGCGGGAGGCCCGGGGAGCTGTTTTTT.

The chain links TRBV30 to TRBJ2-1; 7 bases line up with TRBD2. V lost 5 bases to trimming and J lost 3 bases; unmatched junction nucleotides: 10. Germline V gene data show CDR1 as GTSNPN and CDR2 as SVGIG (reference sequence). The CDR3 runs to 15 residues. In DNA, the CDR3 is TGTGCCTGGTCTAAGCTAGCGGCGAGCTACAATGAGCAGTTCTTC. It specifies CAWSKLAASYNEQFF.